This TCR beta chain derives from a study of blood T cell repertoires in COVID-19. On the study more broadly: Material from acute and convalescent COVID-19 was sourced from the United States, Italy and Spain. The cDNA or gDNA used as material had been derived from T cells, B-cell-depleted T cells, or PBMCs.

V was cut by 2 bases and J by 6 bases, with 8 bases left in between. The CDR3 is made up of 13 amino acids. Germline loops: CDR1 SGHTA, CDR2 FQGNSA. In the authors' methods: Estimated nucleated cell counts came from reference gene primer amplification. The assay was immunoSEQ multiplex PCR, and TCRdb's table has in-frame clones only and misses some. The V and J calls and the clone size are those of that table, but D and trimming were determined from the DNA. The top ten hold 2% to 2.5% of the sample, which has 200,000 to 300,000 clones, 75% to 85% seen once. The rearrangement joins TRBV7-2 to TRBJ1-5, with D unclear. The sample taken for sequencing was peripheral blood. This receptor was taken from a man aged 35-49 years who had recovered from COVID-19. The CDR3, as DNA: TGTGCCAGCAGCTTATTTGAGGGTCAGCCCCAGCATTTT. Protein: CASSLFEGQPQHF.